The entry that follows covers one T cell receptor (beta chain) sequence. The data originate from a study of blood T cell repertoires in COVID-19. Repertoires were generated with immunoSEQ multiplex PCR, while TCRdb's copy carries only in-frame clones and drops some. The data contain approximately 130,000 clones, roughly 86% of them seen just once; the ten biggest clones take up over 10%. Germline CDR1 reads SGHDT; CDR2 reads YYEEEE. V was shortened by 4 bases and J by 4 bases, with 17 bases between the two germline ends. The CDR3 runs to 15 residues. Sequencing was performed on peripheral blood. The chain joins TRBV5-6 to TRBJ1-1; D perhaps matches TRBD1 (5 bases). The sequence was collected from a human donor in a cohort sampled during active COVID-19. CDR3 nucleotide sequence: TGTGCCAGCAGCCGGGTCTGGGGGGGAAGCACTGAAGCTTTCTTT. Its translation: CASSRVWGGSTEAFF.